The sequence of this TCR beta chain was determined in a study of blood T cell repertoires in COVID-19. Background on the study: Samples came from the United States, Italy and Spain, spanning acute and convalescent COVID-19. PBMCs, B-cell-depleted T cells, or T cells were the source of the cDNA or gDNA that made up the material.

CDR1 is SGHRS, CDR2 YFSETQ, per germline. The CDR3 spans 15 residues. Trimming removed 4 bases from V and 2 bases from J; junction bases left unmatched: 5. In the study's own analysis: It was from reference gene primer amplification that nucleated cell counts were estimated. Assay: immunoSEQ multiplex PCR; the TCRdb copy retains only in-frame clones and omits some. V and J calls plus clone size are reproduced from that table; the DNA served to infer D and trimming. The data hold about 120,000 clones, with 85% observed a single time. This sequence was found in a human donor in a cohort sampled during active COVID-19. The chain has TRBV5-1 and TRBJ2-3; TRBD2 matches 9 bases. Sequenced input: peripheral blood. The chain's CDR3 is CASSMRGGPTDTQYF. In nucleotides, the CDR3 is TGCGCCAGCAGCATGCGGGGGGGGCCCACAGATACGCAGTATTTT.